The present TCR beta chain was sequenced within a study of cytomegalovirus exposure and HLA in healthy donors. PCR used 60 Vbeta primers and 13 Jbeta primers. Sequenced by immunoSEQ multiplex PCR; TCRdb stores in-frame clones only, minus some. Seen here are about 270,000 clones, 70% to 90% observed once, and the top ten hold about 4%. Germline assignment: CDR1 WSHSY and CDR2 SAAADI. The V end lost 6 bases, the J end lost 4 bases, and 18 bases lay between the germline ends. CDR3 size: 15 residues. The rearrangement links TRBV10-2 to TRBJ1-2, with a tentative D call TRBD1 (6 bases). The sample was PBMCs. This receptor was identified in a man aged 35 to 55 in good health and CMV-seropositive. The CDR3 loop reads CASSAGIRGTYGYTF. The CDR3 DNA is TGCGCCAGCAGCGCCGGGATCAGGGGCACCTATGGCTACACCTTC.